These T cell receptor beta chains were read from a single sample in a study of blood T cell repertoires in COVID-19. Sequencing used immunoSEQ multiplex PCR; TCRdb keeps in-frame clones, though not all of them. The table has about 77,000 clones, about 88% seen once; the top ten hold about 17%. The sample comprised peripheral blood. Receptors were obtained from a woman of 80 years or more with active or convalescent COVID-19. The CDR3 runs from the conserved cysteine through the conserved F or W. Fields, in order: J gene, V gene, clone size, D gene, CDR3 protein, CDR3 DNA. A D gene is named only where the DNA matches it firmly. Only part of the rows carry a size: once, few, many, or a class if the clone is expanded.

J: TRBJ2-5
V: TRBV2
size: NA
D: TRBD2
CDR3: CASSVGTSGGKTQYF
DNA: TGTGCCAGCAGTGTCGGGACTAGCGGGGGAAAGACCCAGTACTTC

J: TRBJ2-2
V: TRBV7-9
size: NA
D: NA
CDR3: CASSLGSSGELFF
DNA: TGTGCCAGCAGCTTAGGTAGTTCCGGGGAGCTGTTTTTT

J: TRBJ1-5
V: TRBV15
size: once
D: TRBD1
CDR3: CATRERGTVNQPQHF
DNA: TGTGCCACCAGGGAGAGAGGGACAGTTAATCAGCCCCAGCATTTT

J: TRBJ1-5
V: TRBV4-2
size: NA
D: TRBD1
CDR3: CASSQTGTGSNQPQHF
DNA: TGTGCCAGCAGCCAAACCGGGACAGGATCAAATCAGCCCCAGCATTTT

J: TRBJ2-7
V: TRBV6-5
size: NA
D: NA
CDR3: CASSYASGVGEQYF
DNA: TGTGCCAGCAGTTACGCGTCGGGAGTTGGCGAGCAGTACTTC

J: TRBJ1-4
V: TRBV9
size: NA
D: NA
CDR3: CASSPPTGEKLFF
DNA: TGTGCCAGCAGCCCCCCGACAGGAGAAAAACTGTTTTTT

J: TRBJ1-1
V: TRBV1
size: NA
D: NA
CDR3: CTSSQDLPTGQSAEAFF
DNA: TGCACCAGCAGCCAAGATCTCCCGACAGGCCAAAGCGCTGAAGCTTTCTTT

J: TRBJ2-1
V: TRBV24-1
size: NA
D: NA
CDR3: CATSDHRGGDEQFF
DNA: TGTGCCACCAGTGACCACAGGGGGGGAGATGAGCAGTTCTTC

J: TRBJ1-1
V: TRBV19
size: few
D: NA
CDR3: CASKVEGVTEAFF
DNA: TGTGCCAGTAAAGTGGAAGGGGTCACTGAAGCTTTCTTT

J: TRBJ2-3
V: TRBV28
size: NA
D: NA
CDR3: CASSLWAQGDTDTQYF
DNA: TGTGCCAGCAGTTTATGGGCACAGGGCGACACAGATACGCAGTATTTT

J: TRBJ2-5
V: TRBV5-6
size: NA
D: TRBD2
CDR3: CASSTGTSGVAETQYF
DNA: TGTGCCAGCAGCACCGGGACTAGCGGGGTCGCGGAGACCCAGTACTTC

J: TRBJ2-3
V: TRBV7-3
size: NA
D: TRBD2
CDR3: CASSRRLAGRADTQYF
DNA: TGTGCCAGCAGCCGTCGACTAGCGGGGAGGGCAGATACGCAGTATTTT

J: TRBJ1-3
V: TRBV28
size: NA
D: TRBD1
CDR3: CASNDAGQGNGNTIYF
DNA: TGTGCCAGCAACGATGCGGGACAGGGTAATGGAAACACCATATATTTT

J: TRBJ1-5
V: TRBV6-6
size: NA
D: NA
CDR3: CASNDNPQPQHF
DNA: TGTGCCAGCAACGACAACCCACAGCCCCAGCATTTT

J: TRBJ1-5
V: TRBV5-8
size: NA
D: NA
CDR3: CASSWKQGGNQPQHF
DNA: TGTGCCAGCAGCTGGAAACAGGGCGGCAATCAGCCCCAGCATTTT

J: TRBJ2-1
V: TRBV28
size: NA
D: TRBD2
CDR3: CASSLGLAGGEQFF
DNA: TGTGCCAGCAGTTTGGGACTAGCGGGGGGTGAGCAGTTCTTC

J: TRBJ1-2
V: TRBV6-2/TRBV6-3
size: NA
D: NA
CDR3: CASSYNSGYGYTF
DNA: TGTGCCAGCAGTTACAACAGCGGGTATGGCTACACCTTC

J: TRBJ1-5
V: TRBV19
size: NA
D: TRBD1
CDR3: CASSRDRAGNQPQHF
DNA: TGTGCCAGTAGTAGGGACAGGGCCGGCAATCAGCCCCAGCATTTT

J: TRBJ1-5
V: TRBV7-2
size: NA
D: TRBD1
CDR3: CASSPTGGVRQPQHF
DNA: TGTGCCAGCAGCCCAACAGGGGGCGTCAGGCAGCCCCAGCATTTT

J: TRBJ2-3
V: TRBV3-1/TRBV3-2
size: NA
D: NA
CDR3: CASSQQLAVPDTQYF
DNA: TGTGCCAGCAGCCAACAACTAGCCGTGCCAGATACGCAGTATTTT

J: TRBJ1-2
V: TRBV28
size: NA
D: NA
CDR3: CASSAGTPRGYTF
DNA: TGTGCCAGCAGTGCTGGGACTCCTCGGGGCTACACCTTC

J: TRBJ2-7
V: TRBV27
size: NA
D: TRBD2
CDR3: CASSHSGGAYEQYF
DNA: TGTGCCAGCAGTCATAGCGGGGGAGCCTACGAGCAGTACTTC